The 27 T cell receptor beta chains listed next were all sequenced from one sample in a study of shared clonotypes between healthy human individuals. TCRdb's copy holds only in-frame clones and misses some; the assay was immunoSEQ multiplex PCR. The table shows under 600,000 clones, with roughly four fifths occurring only once. The specimen was PBMCs. These receptors were collected from a woman aged 40 to 55 in good health. Some clones in this sample may be carry-over from other donors' samples.

The chain carries TRBV7-2 and TRBJ1-2; 7 positions agree with TRBD1. The J segment lost 1 base and the V segment lost 2 bases, leaving 4 bases of the junction unmatched. Germline values: CDR1 SGHTA, CDR2 FQGNSA. The CDR3 loop spans 15 amino acids. Written as DNA, the CDR3 is TGTGCCAGCAGCTTACGACAGGGCTTTAACTATGGCTACACCTTC. It translates to CASSLRQGFNYGYTF.

The chain employs TRBV7-6 and TRBJ2-7, with TRBD2 matching 16 bases. This CDR3 comprises 16 residues. The junction had 8 bases not matched to a gene; V was cut back by 2 bases and J by 10 bases. In germline, CDR1 is SGHVS, CDR2 FNYEAQ. The CDR3 is CASSLREGLAGGPQYF. The CDR3 nucleotides read TGTGCCAGCAGCTTACGGGAGGGACTAGCGGGAGGGCCACAGTACTTC.

This rearrangement joins TRBV28 to TRBJ2-7; 7 nucleotides agree with TRBD1. Looked up from germline, CDR1 is MDHEN and CDR2 is SYDVKM. The CDR3 extends over 15 amino acids. The V and J ends lost 2 bases and 5 bases, in that order; junction bases with no gene match: 9. In nucleotides, the CDR3 is TGTGCCAGCAGTTTACAGCGGACAGGTGGCCACGAGCAGTACTTC. This encodes CASSLQRTGGHEQYF.

The chain uses TRBV20-1 and TRBJ2-5, with D possibly being TRBD1 (5 bases). Germline lookup yields CDR1 DFQATT and CDR2 SNEGSKA (reference sequence). Trimming pared 8 bases from V and 5 bases from J, leaving 12 bases between. This CDR3 spans 11 amino acids. The CDR3 protein is CSTQGPETQYF. Here the CDR3 DNA reads TGCAGTACCCAGGGCCCCGAGACCCAGTACTTC.

V and J are TRBV27 and TRBJ1-5; weak D call: TRBD1 (6 bases). In germline, CDR1 is MNHEY, CDR2 SMNVEV (reference sequence). V was trimmed by 1 base and J by 6 bases, leaving 10 bases between them. CDR3 length equals 14 residues. The CDR3 nucleotides read TGTGCCAGCAGTTTATTACAGGGCACTCAGCCCCAGCATTTT. It codes for CASSLLQGTQPQHF.

The V and J genes are TRBV9 and TRBJ1-2; 7 nucleotides align to TRBD1. The trim removed 3 bases at V and 6 bases at J, leaving 5 bases unmatched. Germline lookup yields CDR1 SGDLS and CDR2 YYNGEE. The CDR3 covers 13 residues. This CDR3 is CASSDRDRDGYTF. The CDR3 coding sequence is TGTGCCAGCAGCGACCGGGACAGAGATGGCTACACCTTC.

The chain combines TRBV28 with TRBJ2-2; 8 nucleotides align to TRBD2. The CDR3 sequence is 17 residues long. Germline CDR1 reads MDHEN; CDR2 reads SYDVKM. V lost 6 bases and J lost 6; bases outside the gene matches: 15. DNA of the CDR3: TGTGCCAGCAGCCCTACCGGGGTGGGCGGGAGGTCCGGGGAGCTGTTTTTT. This encodes CASSPTGVGGRSGELFF.

This chain links TRBV18 with TRBJ1-1; 7 nucleotides line up with TRBD1. This CDR3 has 14 residues. Unmatched junction bases numbered 6, after V lost 2 bases and J lost 6 bases. Germline V gene sequence: CDR1 KGHSH, CDR2 LQKENI. As DNA, the CDR3 is TGTGCCAGCTCACCAGGCACAGGGGAACCTGAAGCTTTCTTT. Protein product: CASSPGTGEPEAFF.

The V call is TRBV7-9, the J call TRBJ2-1; 8 nucleotides match TRBD2. Trimming removed 6 bases from V and 4 bases from J; junction bases left unmatched: 8. CDR1 and CDR2 from the germline V gene are SEHNR and FQNEAQ (reference sequence). The CDR3 runs 15 residues. CDR3 sequence: CASSLIAGLYNEQFF. CDR3 DNA: TGTGCCAGCAGTCTTATAGCGGGATTGTACAATGAGCAGTTCTTC.

CDR3 sequence: CASNVPGQGYHGYTF. CDR3 bases: TGTGCCAGCAATGTTCCGGGACAGGGGTATCATGGCTACACCTTC. The rearrangement uses TRBV6-6 and TRBJ1-2; 10 nucleotides agree with TRBD1. This CDR3 contains 15 residues. Germline lookup yields CDR1 MNHNY and CDR2 SVGAGI (reference sequence). Germline trimming cut 7 bases from V and 6 bases from J; bases unmatched to any gene: 11.

The rearrangement links TRBV5-4 to TRBJ2-1; D gene unclear. The CDR3 has 16 amino acids. The V end lost 2 bases, the J end lost 0 bases, and 12 bases lay between the germline ends. Germline CDR1 and CDR2: SGHNT and YYREEE (reference sequence). This chain's CDR3 is CASSFGSASSYNEQFF. CDR3 bases: TGTGCCAGCAGCTTTGGGTCAGCGAGCTCCTACAATGAGCAGTTCTTC.

V gene TRBV28 combines with J gene TRBJ1-1, with D perhaps TRBD1 (5 bases). CDR1 is MDHEN and CDR2 is SYDVKM in the germline V gene. The CDR3 totals 17 residues. The V end lost 10 bases, the J end lost 0 bases, and 24 bases lay between the germline ends. The CDR3 region has the DNA TGTGCCATACAGCGGGCGCGGGACCTCTACATGAACACTGAAGCTTTCTTT. Protein: CAIQRARDLYMNTEAFF.

The chain is built from TRBV5-1 and TRBJ1-5, with D unclear. Per the germline V gene, CDR1 is SGHRS and CDR2 is YFSETQ. The CDR3 covers 13 residues. Trimming removed 0 bases from V and 6 bases from J, with 7 bases in between. CDR3 protein: CASSLEGFQPQHF. DNA for the CDR3: TGCGCCAGCAGCTTGGAAGGATTTCAGCCCCAGCATTTT.

The V and J genes are TRBV5-4 and TRBJ2-6, with D possibly TRBD2 on 5 matching bases. The CDR3 totals 18 residues. Trimming took 4 bases from V and 0 from J, leaving 17 bases between them. From germline, CDR1 is SGHNT and CDR2 YYREEE (reference sequence). Here the CDR3 DNA reads TGTGCCAGCAGCCCGCGTGGCGGGCCCGGCTCTGGGGCCAACGTCCTGACTTTC. Amino acid sequence: CASSPRGGPGSGANVLTF.

Points on this clone: Mismatch with germline at one junction end may stem from a read error. The chain joins TRBV30 to TRBJ1-2, with D perhaps TRBD1 (6 bases). The CDR3 loop spans 16 amino acids. Germline CDR1 and CDR2: GTSNPN and SVGIG (reference sequence). The CDR3 DNA reads TGTGCCTGGAGTGTACGTCAGGAAACAGGGAACTGTGGCTACACCTTC. The encoded protein is CAWSVRQETGNCGYTF.

The chain joins TRBV4-1 to TRBJ1-6, with 9 bases that match TRBD1. J lost 9 bases, V lost 0 bases, and 6 bases had no gene match. The germline V gene has CDR1 MGHRA and CDR2 YSYEKL. CDR3 length equals 16 residues. The CDR3 sequence: CASSQDRTGAGSPLHF. The CDR3 DNA reads as TGCGCCAGCAGCCAAGATAGGACAGGGGCGGGTTCACCCCTCCACTTT.

The CDR3 DNA is TGTGCCAGCAGCTTAGCACAGGGGGCTGGAGAAAAACTGTTTTTT. This gives the protein CASSLAQGAGEKLFF. This rearrangement joins TRBV7-2 to TRBJ1-4; 9 bases match TRBD1. The V gene's germline CDR1 is SGHTA and CDR2 FQGNSA. The CDR3 contains 15 residues. V shed 0 bases and J 8 bases; nucleotides not matched to a gene: 4.

This sequence joins TRBV5-6 and TRBJ2-1, with 9 positions matching TRBD2. V gave up 2 bases and J gave up 2 bases; unmatched junction bases: 2. The germline V gene encodes CDR1 SGHDT and CDR2 YYEEEE. The CDR3 has 15 residues. This CDR3 reads CASSFAGGPYNEQFF. Written as DNA, the CDR3 is TGTGCCAGCAGCTTCGCGGGAGGGCCCTACAATGAGCAGTTCTTC.

This chain connects TRBV14 to TRBJ1-3; D might be TRBD1 (6 bases). Trimming pared 5 bases from V and 0 bases from J, leaving 14 bases between. This CDR3 region has 16 residues. Germline V lookup: CDR1 SGHDN, CDR2 FVKESK. CDR3 DNA: TGTGCCAGCAGCGAGGGGGGCCTCGGCTCTGGAAACACCATATATTTT. Encoded protein: CASSEGGLGSGNTIYF.

This clone appeared once. The rearrangement uses TRBV11-2 and TRBJ2-3; 7 bases map to TRBD2. CDR3 length: 16 amino acids. V dropped 1 base and J dropped 0; count of bases not matched to a gene: 4. Germline V gene lookup returns CDR1 SGHAT and CDR2 FQNNGV. CDR3 amino acids: CASSLGHSGSTDTQYF. The CDR3 DNA is TGTGCCAGCAGCTTAGGGCATAGCGGGAGCACAGATACGCAGTATTTT.

About this clone itself: Other DNA sequences within the sample encode an identical CDR3. The chain recombines TRBV28 with TRBJ2-2; D is possibly TRBD2 (7 bases). Germline V gene sequence: CDR1 MDHEN, CDR2 SYDVKM. The V end lost 5 bases, the J end lost 0 bases, and 28 bases lay between the germline ends. The CDR3 totals 21 residues. CDR3 protein: CASSAAGLLGRGVANTGELFF. DNA for the CDR3: TGTGCCAGCAGTGCTGCAGGGTTGTTGGGGAGGGGGGTCGCGAACACCGGGGAGCTGTTTTTT.

As to this clone: Other DNA sequences in this specimen translate into the identical CDR3. The rearrangement links TRBV5-1 to TRBJ2-5; TRBD2 agrees at 9 bases. This CDR3 is built from 16 residues. Per the germline V gene, CDR1 is SGHRS and CDR2 is YFSETQ. V shed 0 bases, J shed 2 bases, and the junction held 5 bases outside the gene matches. CDR3 residues: CASSLGPSGNQETQYF. For the CDR3, the DNA is TGCGCCAGCAGCTTGGGTCCTAGCGGGAATCAAGAGACCCAGTACTTC.

The chain recombines TRBV9 with TRBJ2-5; TRBD1 is a possible D gene (6 bases). Judging by the DNA end, TRBJ2-7 fits better; the J call may be wrong. This CDR3 has 14 amino acids. The germline V gene has CDR1 SGDLS and CDR2 YYNGEE. The CDR3 nucleotides read TGTGCCACTAAGCGACAGGATAGCTCCTACGAGCAGTACTTC. Protein: CATKRQDSSYEQYF.

This chain joins TRBV12-5 and TRBJ1-2, with D possibly matching TRBD1 (5 bases). Germline V lookup: CDR1 LGHNT, CDR2 FRNRAP. The length of the CDR3 is 19 residues. The V end lost 0 bases, the J end lost 4 bases, and 24 bases lay between the germline ends. This CDR3 reads CASGLVRWGLGSRAYGYTF. The CDR3 DNA reads TGTGCTAGTGGTTTGGTACGGTGGGGCTTGGGTAGTCGAGCCTATGGCTACACCTTC.

About this clone itself: Other DNA sequences in the sample encode the same CDR3. The chain uses TRBV5-1 and TRBJ1-1, with D tentatively TRBD1 (5 bases). This CDR3 has 14 residues. V shed 0 bases and J shed 1 base, with 7 bases lying between them. In germline, CDR1 is SGHRS, CDR2 YFSETQ. CDR3 in amino acids: CASSLGQTNTEAFF. The CDR3 DNA sequence: TGCGCCAGCAGCTTGGGACAGACGAACACTGAAGCTTTCTTT.

The CDR3 region has the DNA TGCTCCAGCGGGATGGGGGGTGAGCAGTTCTTC. This translates into CSSGMGGEQFF. The genes are TRBV20-1 and TRBJ2-1; TRBD2 matches 7 bases. Germline lookup yields CDR1 DFQATT and CDR2 SNEGSKA (reference sequence). The CDR3 totals 11 residues.

About this clone: Given a far larger clone just one base away, this is likely a sequencing read error. The chain joins TRBV6-1 to TRBJ1-5; D remains unclear. The CDR3 runs 13 residues. The germline V gene encodes CDR1 MNHNS and CDR2 SASEGT. The CDR3 DNA follows: TGTGACAGCAGGAGCAATAGCAATCAGCCCCAGCATTTT. Protein: CDSRSNSNQPQHF.